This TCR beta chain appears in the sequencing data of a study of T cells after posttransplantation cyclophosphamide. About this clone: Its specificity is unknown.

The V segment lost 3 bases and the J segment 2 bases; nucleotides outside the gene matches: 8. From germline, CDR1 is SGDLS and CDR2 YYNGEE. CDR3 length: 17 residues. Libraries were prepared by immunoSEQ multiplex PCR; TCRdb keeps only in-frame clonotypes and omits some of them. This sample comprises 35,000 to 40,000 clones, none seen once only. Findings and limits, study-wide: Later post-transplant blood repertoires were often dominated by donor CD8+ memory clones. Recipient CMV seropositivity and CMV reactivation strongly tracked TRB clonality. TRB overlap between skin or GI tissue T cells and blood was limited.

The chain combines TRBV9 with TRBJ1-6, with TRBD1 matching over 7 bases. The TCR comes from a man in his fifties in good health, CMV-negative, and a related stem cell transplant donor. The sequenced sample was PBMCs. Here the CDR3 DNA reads TGTGCCAGCAGCGACCGACAGGGTAGCACCTATAATTCACCCCTCCACTTT. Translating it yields CASSDRQGSTYNSPLHF.